Listed here are 14 T cell receptor beta chains from one sample, sequenced in a study of blood T cell repertoires in COVID-19. TCRdb's table, derived via immunoSEQ multiplex PCR, lists solely in-frame clones and lacks some. The sample yields more than 200,000 clones, about 86% seen once. The sample taken for sequencing was peripheral blood. Every receptor here comes from a man aged 45-65 years with active or convalescent COVID-19.

The rearrangement joins TRBV11-2 to TRBJ2-5, with 8 bases fitting TRBD2. V was pared by 7 bases and J by 5 bases, with 9 bases of the junction left unmatched. The CDR3 is 14 amino acids. CDR1 and CDR2 (germline): SGHAT, FQNNGV. For the CDR3, the DNA is TGTGCCAGCACCCCCGGGGGGGCCCGGGAGACCCAGTACTTC. Translated: CASTPGGARETQYF.

J is TRBJ1-5 and V is TRBV6-5; D possibly corresponds to TRBD1 (6 bases). Trimming cost V 2 bases and J 0 bases, with 11 bases left between them. The CDR3 has 16 amino acids. The germline gives CDR1 MNHEY, CDR2 SVGAGI. The CDR3 reads CASSYEPTGSNQPQHF. The DNA for the CDR3 is TGTGCCAGCAGTTACGAACCGACAGGTAGCAATCAGCCCCAGCATTTT.

This chain uses TRBV5-1 with TRBJ2-1; a weak D match, TRBD2 (6 bases). This CDR3 has 15 residues. CDR1 is SGHRS and CDR2 is YFSETQ in the germline V gene. Trimming took 1 base from V and 4 from J, leaving 12 bases between them. The CDR3 spells CASSLMGGEYNEQFF. The CDR3 coding sequence is TGCGCCAGCAGCTTGATGGGCGGGGAGTACAATGAGCAGTTCTTC.

The V and J genes are TRBV29-1 and TRBJ2-3; 12 bases map to TRBD2. The CDR3 covers 13 residues. Germline CDR1 is SQVTM and CDR2 is ANQGSEA. J gave up 6 bases and V 7 bases, and 5 bases lay outside the gene matches. The CDR3 nucleotides are TGCAGCGAATCCGGGACTAGCGGGGATACGCAGTATTTT. As protein: CSESGTSGDTQYF.

The chain joins TRBV3-1 (or the pseudogene TRBV3-2) to TRBJ2-2; possibly TRBD2 for D (6 bases). This CDR3 contains 14 residues. Germline V lookup: CDR1 LGHDT, CDR2 YNNKEL (reference sequence). Trimming removed 4 bases at V and 3 bases at J, with 9 bases between. CDR3 in DNA: TGTGCCAGCAGCCTCGGGACTCACACCGGGGAGCTGTTTTTT. Translation gives CASSLGTHTGELFF.

This clone was observed a few times. The chain carries TRBV2 and TRBJ1-6; D gene ambiguous. Per germline, CDR1 SNHLY and CDR2 FYNNEI. Trimming took 7 bases from V and 10 from J, leaving 14 bases between them. The CDR3 sequence is 13 residues long. The CDR3 is CASTNEEVSPLHF. DNA for the CDR3: TGTGCCAGCACAAATGAGGAGGTATCACCCCTCCACTTT.

This chain links TRBV5-5 with TRBJ1-4; D is perhaps TRBD1 (6 bases). The CDR3 sequence is 17 residues long. Germline values: CDR1 SGHKS, CDR2 YYEKEE (reference sequence). Trimming took 5 bases from V and 4 from J, leaving 21 bases between them. The CDR3 DNA reads as TGTGCCAGCAGAGGTGACAGGTCGGGCCAGAGTAATGAAAAACTGTTTTTT. It is translated as CASRGDRSGQSNEKLFF.

This clone was seen once. V gene TRBV6-6 combines with J gene TRBJ1-2; 8 bases are shared with TRBD1. CDR1 and CDR2 (germline): MNHNY, SVGAGI (reference sequence). V shed 5 bases, J shed 4 bases, and the junction held 3 bases outside the gene matches. The CDR3 is 13 residues long. The CDR3 is CASSEGQAYGYTF. The CDR3 nucleotides are TGTGCCAGCAGTGAGGGACAGGCCTATGGCTACACCTTC.

The V and J genes are TRBV19 and TRBJ1-1; 9 bases fit TRBD1. Trimming removed 5 bases from V and 0 bases from J; junction bases left unmatched: 7. The CDR3 spans 16 residues. Germline values: CDR1 LNHDA, CDR2 SQIVND (reference sequence). The CDR3 protein is CASSLRTGAVNTEAFF. The CDR3 region has the DNA TGTGCCAGTAGTCTCCGGACAGGGGCAGTGAACACTGAAGCTTTCTTT.

The chain has TRBV7-8 and TRBJ1-1; no firm D call. V was trimmed by 3 bases and J by 5 bases, leaving 13 bases between them. The CDR3 contains 14 residues. Germline CDR1 is SGHVS and CDR2 is FQNEAQ. The CDR3 bases are TGTGCCAGCAGCTTGGGAAGCCGGGAGACTGAAGCTTTCTTT. Translation gives CASSLGSRETEAFF.

V usage is TRBV6-6 and J usage is TRBJ2-2; maybe TRBD1 (6 bases). This CDR3 contains 14 residues. The germline CDR1 and CDR2 sequences are MNHNY and SVGAGI (reference sequence). V dropped 2 bases and J dropped 6 bases, with 10 bases sitting between them. The DNA of the CDR3 is TGTGCCAGCAGTTACGTTCCAGGGGCCGGGGAGCTGTTTTTT. Protein: CASSYVPGAGELFF.

This clone was seen a single time. The J gene is TRBJ1-2, the V gene TRBV19; no clear D gene. In germline, CDR1 is LNHDA, CDR2 SQIVND (reference sequence). The length of the CDR3 is 12 residues. V lost 5 bases and J 8 bases, leaving 12 bases between the germline ends. Here the CDR3 reads CASSPTTHGYTF. Here the CDR3 DNA reads TGTGCCAGTAGTCCGACTACTCACGGCTACACCTTC.

A word on this clone: The junction and the germline gene differ at one end; a read error may be behind it. CDR3 loop: CASRLGGGNEQFF. DNA of the CDR3: TGTGCCAGCAGATTAGGAGGGGGTAATGAGCAGTTCTTC. The chain couples TRBV11-2 to TRBJ2-1; D is possibly TRBD1 or TRBD2 (6 bases each). There are 13 residues in the CDR3. The germline gives CDR1 SGHAT, CDR2 FQNNGV.

The V call is TRBV2, the J call TRBJ1-3; 8 nucleotides line up with TRBD1. The CDR3 sequence is 15 residues long. Trimming removed 4 bases from V and 2 bases from J; junction bases left unmatched: 4. The V gene's germline CDR1 is SNHLY and CDR2 FYNNEI. The CDR3 DNA reads TGTGCCAGCAGTGTAATACAGGGGGCTGGAAACACCATATATTTT. Translating it yields CASSVIQGAGNTIYF. Filled out from reference TRBV2 and TRBJ1-3, the complete variable domain reads EPEVTQTPSHQVTQMGQEVILRCVPISNHLYFYWYRQILGQKVEFLVSFYNNEISEKSEIFDDQFSVERPDGSNFTLKIRSTKLEDSAMYFCASSVIQGAGNTIYFGEGSWLTVV.